This entry lists 14 T cell receptor beta chains sequenced from one sample in a study of memory CD4+ T cells and cytomegalovirus serostatus. The assay was immunoSEQ multiplex PCR, and TCRdb's table has in-frame clones only and misses some. The sample contains roughly 48,000 clones, around four fifths of which appear only once. The sort gate was single viable CD3+CD4+CD8-CD45RO+ cells for memory CD4+ T cells. Source material: memory CD4+ T cells from blood. All receptors come from an adult in good health and CMV-seropositive.

This chain joins TRBV28 and TRBJ2-7; TRBD1 matches 7 bases. With V trimmed by 7 bases and J by 2 bases, 11 bases remained unmatched. The germline gives CDR1 MDHEN, CDR2 SYDVKM. This CDR3 spans 15 amino acids. In nucleotides, the CDR3 is TGTGCCAGCATTTCATCGGGACAGATCCCCTACGAGCAGTACTTC. It encodes CASISSGQIPYEQYF.

In this sample, this clone turned up once. This chain connects TRBV6-1 to TRBJ2-3; the D gene is possibly TRBD2 (6 bases). The germline V gene encodes CDR1 MNHNS and CDR2 SASEGT. There are 17 residues in the CDR3. Deletions cut 0 bases from V and 3 bases from J, with 16 bases between. The CDR3 sequence is CASSEAVAGNPTDTQYF. For the CDR3, the DNA is TGTGCCAGCAGTGAAGCGGTCGCGGGAAACCCTACAGATACGCAGTATTTT.

V usage is TRBV4-2 and J usage is TRBJ2-1; D is perhaps TRBD1 (7 bases). The CDR3 is 16 residues long. V lost 0 bases, J lost 8 bases, and 17 bases lay in between. Germline CDR1 LGHNA, CDR2 YNFKEQ. CDR3 in amino acids: CASSQEGAGQYDEQFF. The CDR3 DNA follows: TGTGCCAGCAGCCAAGAGGGGGCGGGACAGTACGATGAGCAGTTCTTC.

The chain couples TRBV13 to TRBJ1-4; D might be TRBD1 (6 bases). This CDR3 comprises 18 residues. Deletions cut 0 bases from V and 2 bases from J, with 16 bases between. Germline V gene data show CDR1 as PRHDT and CDR2 as FYEKMQ (reference sequence). The CDR3 DNA is TGTGCCAGCAGCTTAGGCGCGGCACAGGGCTATACTAATGAAAAACTGTTTTTT. It is translated as CASSLGAAQGYTNEKLFF.

This clone was recorded only once. This sequence joins TRBV18 and TRBJ2-5; 10 nucleotides agree with TRBD2. Trimming at V came to 2 bases and at J to 5 bases, leaving 8 bases not matched to a gene. The CDR3 has 16 residues. Germline CDR1 KGHSH, CDR2 LQKENI. The chain's CDR3 is CASSPVRLAGDETQYF. The CDR3 DNA sequence: TGTGCCAGCTCACCAGTTCGTCTAGCGGGAGACGAGACCCAGTACTTC.

The chain recombines TRBV27 with TRBJ1-2; no clear D gene. The CDR3 totals 15 residues. Trimming cost V 8 bases and J 1 base, with 17 bases left between them. Germline lookup yields CDR1 MNHEY and CDR2 SMNVEV (reference sequence). For the CDR3, the DNA is TGTGCCAGCTCTCCTGACTTCCAATTTAACTATGGCTACACCTTC. Residues: CASSPDFQFNYGYTF.

The V and J genes are TRBV6-6 and TRBJ1-1; a weak D match, TRBD1 (5 bases). V lost 8 bases and J lost 1, with 11 bases in between. The CDR3 has 13 residues. Germline CDR1 reads MNHNY; CDR2 reads SVGAGI (reference sequence). The CDR3 protein is CASCRQSNTEAFF. The CDR3 coding sequence is TGTGCCAGCTGTCGACAGTCGAACACTGAAGCTTTCTTT.

This sequence joins TRBV7-2 and TRBJ2-7, with D uncertain. Germline CDR1 is SGHTA and CDR2 is FQGNSA. V lost 5 bases and J 3 bases, leaving 14 bases between the germline ends. The CDR3 covers 14 residues. In DNA, the CDR3 is TGTGCCAGCAGCCGAGCCGACCTTCTCTACGAGCAGTACTTC. Its translation is CASSRADLLYEQYF.

The chain has TRBV5-1 and TRBJ1-1; maybe TRBD1 (5 bases). CDR1 SGHRS and CDR2 YFSETQ come from the germline V gene. The CDR3 has 14 residues. V was cut by 8 bases and J by 5 bases, with 19 bases left in between. CDR3 in DNA: TGCGCCAGTAGGACTCTATCGGGGACTACTGAAGCTTTCTTT. This translates into CASRTLSGTTEAFF. Looking up the rest from reference TRBV5-1 and TRBJ1-1 gives the full variable domain: KAGVTQTPRYLIKTRGQQVTLSCSPISGHRSVSWYQQTPGQGLQFLFEYFSETQRNKGNFPGRFSGRQFSNSRSEMNVSTLELGDSALYLCASRTLSGTTEAFFGQGTRLTVV.

This chain connects TRBV19 to TRBJ1-1, with a weak D call TRBD1 (6 bases). V was pared by 5 bases and J by 4 bases, with 11 bases between. There are 13 residues in the CDR3. Germline V lookup: CDR1 LNHDA, CDR2 SQIVND (reference sequence). This CDR3 is CASSGQGSTEAFF. The CDR3 region has the DNA TGTGCCAGTAGTGGGCAGGGGAGCACTGAAGCTTTCTTT.

A single count supports this clone. The chain joins TRBV4-3 to TRBJ2-4; 12 positions match TRBD2. Trimming removed 0 bases from V and 8 bases from J; junction bases left unmatched: 8. Germline CDR1 is LGHNA and CDR2 is YSLEER. The CDR3 is 17 residues long. CDR3 nucleotides: TGCGCCAGCAGCCAAGATCCTAGCGGGGGGGCTAGGGACATTCAGTACTTC. The encoded protein is CASSQDPSGGARDIQYF.

V usage is TRBV27 and J usage is TRBJ1-2, with D maybe TRBD1 (5 bases). Trimming took off 3 bases at V and 9 bases at J, with 14 bases between the two ends. The germline V gene has CDR1 MNHEY and CDR2 SMNVEV (reference sequence). This CDR3 contains 13 residues. In DNA, the CDR3 is TGTGCCAGCAGTTTGGAGGGCCACAGGAGCTACACCTTC. Its translation is CASSLEGHRSYTF.

This chain uses TRBV10-3 with TRBJ2-1; TRBD1 matches 11 bases. Germline V lookup: CDR1 ENHRY, CDR2 SYGVKD. The CDR3 runs to 15 residues. V was clipped by 4 bases and J by 8 bases; unmatched bases: 7. The CDR3 nucleotides read TGTGCCATCAGTGCCCCCGGACAGGGGGCTGATGAGCAGTTCTTC. Translated: CAISAPGQGADEQFF.

The rearrangement joins TRBV29-1 to TRBJ2-7; TRBD1 aligns across 8 bases. The CDR3 is made up of 11 amino acids. Germline V gene data show CDR1 as SQVTM and CDR2 as ANQGSEA. CDR3 coding DNA: TGCAGTTCCGGACAGGGTGGCGAGCAGTACTTC. Protein product: CSSGQGGEQYF.